These T cell receptor beta chains were read from a single sample in a study of tumor-infiltrating lymphocytes in primary liver carcinoma. TCRdb passed the multiplex PCR reads through MiXCR, listing each CDR3 protein once. The sample has 45,000 or so distinct CDR3 sequences; roughly 73% are singletons. Sequencing used liver tumor tissue from sampling region 2. The source of these receptors is a man aged 35 to 55 with primary liver carcinoma and hepatitis B virus infection. CDR3s include the opening cysteine and the closing phenylalanine or tryptophan. A D gene is named only where the DNA matches it firmly. The listing skips clone size in some rows; elsewhere it reads once, few, many or a size class.

j_gene | v_gene | abundance | d_gene | CDR3aa | CDR3nt
TRBJ2-7 | TRBV6-2/TRBV6-3 | NA | NA | CASTRLQEDYEQYF | TGTGCCAGTACAAGACTACAGGAGGACTACGAGCAGTACTTC
TRBJ1-5 | TRBV12-3/TRBV12-4 | once | NA | CVSARGTAINQHQHF | TGTGTCAGCGCGCGGGGCACCGCAATAAATCAGCACCAGCATTTT
TRBJ1-1 | TRBV12-3/TRBV12-4 | NA | NA | CASSPRSNTEVFF | TGTGCCAGCAGTCCTCGGTCGAACACTGAAGTCTTCTTT
TRBJ2-5 | TRBV6-1 | NA | NA | CASNVRDAETQYF | TGTGCCAGTAATGTAAGGGATGCAGAGACCCAGTACTTC
TRBJ1-1 | TRBV11-3 | NA | NA | CASGLDHTEAFF | TGTGCCAGCGGCTTAGATCACACTGAAGCTTTCTTT
TRBJ2-3 | TRBV11-1 | NA | TRBD1 | CASSPEGTGIDTQYF | TGTGCCAGCAGCCCGGAGGGGACAGGCATAGATACGCAGTATTTC
TRBJ2-7 | TRBV28 | NA | NA | CASGLGGTGTYKQYF | TGTGCCAGCGGTTTGGGGGGGACAGGCACTTACAAGCAGTACTTC
TRBJ2-5 | TRBV7-7 | many | NA | CASSRTSWETQYF | TGTGCCAGCAGCCGCACTAGTTGGGAGACCCAGTACTTC
TRBJ2-2 | TRBV29-1 | NA | TRBD1 | CSIGTEPNTGELFF | TGCAGTATTGGGACAGAGCCAAACACCGGGGAGCTGTTTTTT
TRBJ1-1 | TRBV11-3 | NA | NA | CTRSLAVSTEAFF | TGTACCAGAAGCTTAGCAGTTAGCACTGAAGCTTTCTTT
TRBJ2-1 | TRBV6-5 | few | TRBD2 | CTSSPSAGGYNEQFF | TGTACCAGCAGCCCCTCGGCCGGGGGGTACAATGAGCAGTTCTTC
TRBJ2-2 | TRBV7-3 | NA | TRBD2 | CAGSLTTSGNTGELFF | TGTGCCGGCAGCTTAACAACTAGCGGGAACACCGGGGAGCTGTTTTTT
TRBJ2-1 | TRBV14 | NA | TRBD2 | CASSTVAGWVNNEQSF | TGTGCCAGCAGTACGGTAGCGGGATGGGTAAACAATGAGCAGTCCTTC
TRBJ2-1 | TRBV14 | NA | TRBD1 | CAKSRRQGGRLNEQFF | TGTGCCAAAAGTCGTCGACAGGGGGGCCGGTTAAATGAGCAGTTCTTC
TRBJ2-1 | TRBV11-1 | NA | NA | CANSLASTFQYNEYFF | TGTGCCAACAGCTTAGCTTCCACCTTCCAGTACAATGAGTACTTCTTC
TRBJ2-1 | TRBV5-6 | NA | NA | CANSLAGDAGSRNEQSF | TGTGCCAACAGCCTAGCCGGGGATGCGGGGAGCAGAAATGAGCAGTCCTTC
TRBJ2-1 | TRBV28 | NA | NA | CASTVQGSYNEKFF | TGTGCCAGCACCGTACAGGGATCCTACAATGAGAAGTTCTTC
TRBJ1-6 | TRBV11-1 | NA | NA | CTSIRALVSPLHF | TGTACCAGCATCCGGGCACTGGTTTCACCCCTCCACTTT
TRBJ2-5 | TRBV6-2/TRBV6-3 | NA | NA | CASSPTGAQWTQYF | TGTGCCAGCAGTCCTACAGGAGCCCAATGGACCCAGTACTTC
TRBJ2-5 | TRBV4-2 | once | TRBD2 | CASSPTTSGRACSGTQYF | TGTGCCAGCAGCCCAACGACTAGCGGGAGGGCCTGCTCGGGGACCCAGTACTTC
TRBJ1-5 | TRBV6-2/TRBV6-3 | NA | TRBD1 | CASRGTGGEEPQHF | TGTGCCAGCAGGGGCACAGGGGGCGAAGAGCCGCAGCATTTT
TRBJ2-2 | TRBV5-4 | NA | TRBD2 | CDSSSTSTNTGDLFF | TGTGACAGCAGCTCGACTAGCACGAACACCGGGGACCTGTTTTTT
TRBJ1-6 | TRBV5-4 | NA | NA | CANTGLGSPLHF | TGTGCCAACACCGGACTGGGGTCACCCCTCCACTTT
TRBJ2-1 | TRBV7-9 | NA | NA | CASSLSLPGHEQFF | TGTGCCAGCAGCTTATCACTTCCTGGTCATGAGCAGTTCTTC
TRBJ1-3 | TRBV30 | NA | NA | CAWRQVPFSGNTIYF | TGTGCCTGGAGACAGGTACCGTTCTCTGGAAACACCATATATTTT
TRBJ1-1 | TRBV29-1 | NA | NA | CSGASWWGMNIEAFF | TGCAGCGGTGCCTCATGGTGGGGCATGAACATTGAAGCTTTCTTT
TRBJ1-3 | TRBV4-1 | once | NA | CTSSRGQVSSGNTIYF | TGCACCAGCAGCCGAGGCCAAGTTAGCTCTGGAAACACCATATATTTT
TRBJ2-3 | TRBV7-2 | NA | NA | CASSLNRGDTQYF | TGTGCCAGCAGCTTAAACCGGGGGGATACGCAGTATTTT
TRBJ2-1 | TRBV29-1 | many | NA | CSVGTRGSYNEQFF | TGCAGCGTCGGTACTAGAGGTTCCTACAATGAGCAGTTCTTC